This passage covers 32 T cell receptor beta chains from one sample sequenced in a study of Graves' ophthalmopathy and Graves' hyperthyroidism. The TCR beta CDR3 regions underwent amplification from RNA transcripts. The authors performed first-round RT-PCR with HTBI primers and then a second-round multiplex PCR. Each CDR3 protein is one row after TCRdb ran MiXCR on the multiplex PCR reads. The table records about 700,000 distinct CDR3 sequences, roughly 41% of them present only once. Sequenced sample: peripheral blood. These receptors were collected from an adult man with Graves' ophthalmopathy.

This clonotype was counted between two and nine times. The V call is TRBV2, the J call TRBJ1-2; no clear D. The CDR3 runs to 13 residues. Germline V gene data show CDR1 as SNHLY and CDR2 as FYNNEI. V dropped 6 bases and J dropped 6 bases, with 14 bases sitting between them. The CDR3 bases are TGTGCCAGCAGCCTTATCGGGCTAAATGGCTACACCTTC. Translating gives CASSLIGLNGYTF.

This chain joins TRBV10-2 and TRBJ1-1, with D hard to call. This CDR3 comprises 12 residues. CDR1 and CDR2 from the germline V gene are WSHSY and SAAADI. Trimming removed 8 bases from V and 5 bases from J, with 12 bases in between. In DNA, the CDR3 is TGCGCCAGCGGGCCGGGAAGAACTGAAGCTTTCTTT. Amino acid sequence: CASGPGRTEAFF.

This clonotype has a handful of counts. The chain employs TRBV7-3 and TRBJ2-2; no definite D call. Trimming shortened V by 0 bases and J by 7 bases, and 9 bases separated the two germline ends. Germline V lookup: CDR1 SGHTA, CDR2 FQGTGA. The CDR3 covers 14 residues. The CDR3 sequence: CASSLTSTGGELFF. The DNA of the CDR3 is TGTGCCAGCAGCTTAACTTCGACGGGCGGGGAGCTGTTTTTT.

The chain combines TRBV10-3 with TRBJ2-7, with D hard to call. Germline CDR1 is ENHRY and CDR2 is SYGVKD. The CDR3 is made up of 13 amino acids. The germline V and J ends were trimmed by 10 bases and 2 bases, with 15 bases remaining between them. CDR3: CASSEDKTYEQYF. CDR3 coding DNA: TGTGCCAGCTCCGAGGATAAAACCTACGAGCAGTACTTC.

This clonotype was detected a few times. The chain combines TRBV27 with TRBJ2-5; no clear D gene. Per germline, CDR1 MNHEY and CDR2 SMNVEV (reference sequence). The CDR3 spans 10 residues. Trimming stripped 8 bases from V and 5 bases from J, with 6 bases between. The CDR3 loop reads CASGVETQYF. CDR3 nucleotide sequence: TGTGCCAGCGGGGTGGAGACCCAGTACTTC.

The sample holds many counts of this clonotype. The chain is built from TRBV29-1 and TRBJ2-2; D ambiguous. V lost 2 bases to trimming and J lost 7 bases, with 5 bases between them. Germline V CDR1 and CDR2: SQVTM, ANQGSEA. CDR3 length: 11 residues. This CDR3 is CSVERVGELFF. CDR3 sequence (DNA): TGCAGCGTTGAACGTGTCGGGGAGCTGTTTTTT.

This clonotype was observed a handful of times. This sequence joins TRBV19 and TRBJ1-6; a possible D gene is TRBD1 (5 bases). V gave up 5 bases and J gave up 5 bases, with 10 bases separating them. Germline V lookup: CDR1 LNHDA, CDR2 SQIVND (reference sequence). The CDR3 runs 14 residues. The CDR3: CASSYRQNNSPLHF. CDR3 sequence (DNA): TGTGCCAGTAGTTATAGACAGAATAATTCACCCCTCCACTTT.

This clonotype was observed a handful of times. The chain has TRBV6-1 and TRBJ1-2; D unclear. Germline CDR1 MNHNS, CDR2 SASEGT. CDR3 length: 15 amino acids. The ends were cut back, 7 bases at V and 5 bases at J, with 20 bases in the middle. The CDR3 coding sequence is TGTGCCAGCACCAGAGCGCCAACTGCCGAATATGGCTACACCTTC. This encodes CASTRAPTAEYGYTF.

This clonotype was seen more than once but under ten times. The genes are TRBV12-3 or TRBV12-4 and TRBJ1-2, with D tentatively TRBD1 (6 bases). The V and J ends lost 5 bases and 2 bases respectively, with 21 bases between them. The CDR3 consists of 17 residues. The CDR3 protein is CASSIPTSGQSNYGYTF. DNA of the CDR3: TGTGCCAGCAGTATCCCAACTTCTGGACAGTCAAACTATGGCTACACCTTC.

The gene calls are TRBV19 and TRBJ2-5; no firm D call. The CDR3 spans 10 residues. The germline V and J ends were trimmed by 11 bases and 4 bases, with 8 bases remaining between them. Germline CDR1 is LNHDA and CDR2 is SQIVND (reference sequence). The CDR3 spells CALNGETQYF. The CDR3 region has the DNA TGTGCCTTAAACGGAGAGACCCAGTACTTC.

This clonotype was counted only a few times. The genes are TRBV5-6 and TRBJ2-7; TRBD1 matches 12 bases. Looked up from germline, CDR1 is SGHDT and CDR2 is YYEEEE. This CDR3 is built from 15 residues. The V gene end was trimmed by 5 bases and the J gene end by 4 bases; junction bases not matched to a gene: 7. The CDR3 region has the DNA TGTGCCAGCAGTCGTGTGGGACAGGGGGCATACGAGCAGTACTTC. It translates to CASSRVGQGAYEQYF.

This clonotype has at least ten counts. The J gene is TRBJ1-5, the V gene TRBV7-2, with a tentative D call TRBD1 (5 bases). The CDR3 length is 14 residues. Germline V lookup: CDR1 SGHTA, CDR2 FQGNSA. Trimming cost V 6 bases and J 4 bases, with 13 bases left between them. The CDR3: CASRGPGWNQPQHF. The CDR3 DNA follows: TGTGCCAGCAGGGGACCAGGGTGGAATCAGCCCCAGCATTTT.

The chain recombines TRBV2 with TRBJ2-3; D remains unclear. V was cut by 9 bases and J by 6 bases, with 22 bases left in between. CDR1 is SNHLY and CDR2 is FYNNEI in the germline V gene. This CDR3 is 15 amino acids long. For the CDR3, the DNA is TGTGCCAGAGCCCTACCGTTGTCCCCCCAGGATACGCAGTATTTT. Translation gives CARALPLSPQDTQYF.

This clonotype has a handful of counts. V and J are TRBV5-6 and TRBJ1-5; D call uncertain. This CDR3 has 15 amino acids. CDR1 SGHDT and CDR2 YYEEEE come from the germline V gene. V was cut by 3 bases and J by 0 bases, with 10 bases left in between. Here the CDR3 DNA reads TGTGCCAGCAGCTCTCACCACAGTAGCAATCAGCCCCAGCATTTT. It is translated as CASSSHHSSNQPQHF.

The V call is TRBV20-1, the J call TRBJ2-7, with a tentative D call TRBD1 (5 bases). Germline lookup yields CDR1 DFQATT and CDR2 SNEGSKA (reference sequence). V lost 1 base, J lost 1 base, and 11 bases lay in between. The CDR3 runs 14 residues. CDR3 nucleotide sequence: TGCAGTGCTAGAGTTTCAGGGATGTCCTACGAGCAGTACTTC. Amino acid sequence: CSARVSGMSYEQYF.

The chain joins TRBV20-1 to TRBJ1-3, with TRBD1 as a possible D gene (5 bases). CDR1 is DFQATT and CDR2 is SNEGSKA in the germline V gene (reference sequence). The V end was cut by 1 base, the J end by 4 bases, with 14 bases between. There are 15 residues in the CDR3. DNA for the CDR3: TGCAGTGCTAGAGCGGGGGTGGCTAAGGGAAACACCATATATTTT. Protein product: CSARAGVAKGNTIYF.

In its sample, this clonotype was seen a few times. The DNA for the CDR3 is TGTGCCAGCAGCGGGGGGACGACTAGTACCGGGGAGCTGTTTTTT. It encodes CASSGGTTSTGELFF. V gene TRBV9 combines with J gene TRBJ2-2, with D possibly TRBD2 on 6 matching bases. The V gene's germline CDR1 is SGDLS and CDR2 YYNGEE. The CDR3 covers 15 residues. Trimming cost V 3 bases and J 5 bases, with 14 bases left between them.

The V gene is TRBV10-3, the J gene TRBJ1-4; 9 bases match TRBD1. The CDR3 has 15 residues. V dropped 6 bases and J dropped 6; count of bases not matched to a gene: 8. Germline-derived CDR1 and CDR2 are ENHRY and SYGVKD. CDR3 DNA: TGTGCCATCAGAGCCGGGACAGGGAACTATGAAAAACTGTTTTTT. As protein: CAIRAGTGNYEKLFF.

This clonotype occurred many times. V gene TRBV29-1 combines with J gene TRBJ1-2, with TRBD1 as a possible D gene (5 bases). V gave up 3 bases and J gave up 3 bases, with 14 bases separating them. Germline-derived CDR1 and CDR2 are SQVTM and ANQGSEA. The CDR3 covers 14 residues. The CDR3 is CSVDGPGADYGYTF. The CDR3 nucleotides read TGCAGCGTTGATGGCCCCGGGGCCGACTATGGCTACACCTTC.

This clonotype came up many times. The CDR3 coding sequence is TGTGCCAGCAGCTTACCGGAGGTTGAAAATCAGCCCCAGCATTTT. Amino acid sequence: CASSLPEVENQPQHF. The chain couples TRBV7-6 to TRBJ1-5, with D hard to call. CDR1 is SGHVS, CDR2 FNYEAQ, per germline. With 2 bases removed from V and 4 bases from J, the gap between germline ends came to 12 bases. This CDR3 has 15 residues.

The J gene is TRBJ1-2, the V gene TRBV2, with D maybe TRBD1 (6 bases). In germline, CDR1 is SNHLY, CDR2 FYNNEI. The CDR3 spans 14 residues. The V end was cut by 1 base, the J end by 5 bases, with 11 bases between. The CDR3 DNA follows: TGTGCCAGCAGTGAAGACGGGGGGGCTTATGGCTACACCTTC. Protein: CASSEDGGAYGYTF.

This clonotype was counted at least ten times. This chain uses TRBV29-1 with TRBJ2-7, with TRBD2 matching 7 bases. The CDR3 is 12 amino acids. CDR1 and CDR2 from the germline V gene are SQVTM and ANQGSEA. The ends lost 4 bases at V and 2 bases at J; junction bases unmatched: 2. CDR3 DNA sequence: TGCAGCGTTGGGGAGGGGACCTACGAGCAGTACTTC. Translating it yields CSVGEGTYEQYF.

This clonotype showed up many times. The genes are TRBV2 and TRBJ1-2; perhaps TRBD1 as D (5 bases). CDR3 length: 13 amino acids. The V end was cut by 9 bases, the J end by 4 bases, with 15 bases between. Per germline, CDR1 SNHLY and CDR2 FYNNEI. CDR3 loop: CARNQGVGYGYTF. The DNA for the CDR3 is TGTGCCAGGAATCAGGGCGTCGGCTATGGCTACACCTTC.

The rearrangement uses TRBV25-1 and TRBJ2-2; TRBD2 aligns across 11 bases. Germline assignment: CDR1 MGHDK and CDR2 SYGVNS. After removal of 6 bases from V and 4 bases from J, the junction contained 4 bases not matched to a gene. The CDR3 is 15 residues long. The chain's CDR3 is CASSVTSGSTGELFF. The CDR3 DNA is TGTGCCAGCAGCGTAACTAGCGGGAGCACCGGGGAGCTGTTTTTT.

This clonotype showed up many times. The genes are TRBV7-8 and TRBJ1-6; 8 positions agree with TRBD1. V was clipped by 5 bases and J by 5 bases; unmatched bases: 5. Germline CDR1 is SGHVS and CDR2 is FQNEAQ. The CDR3 runs to 15 residues. CDR3 amino acids: CASSKNRGDNSPLHF. CDR3 DNA sequence: TGTGCCAGCAGCAAAAACAGGGGGGATAATTCACCCCTCCACTTT.

V gene TRBV28 combines with J gene TRBJ1-5, with TRBD1 as a possible D gene (6 bases). Germline loops: CDR1 MDHEN, CDR2 SYDVKM. This CDR3 spans 14 amino acids. Trimming left V 3 bases short and J 5 bases short, with 11 bases between. The CDR3 is CASSFSGAHQPQHF. The CDR3 nucleotides are TGTGCCAGCAGTTTTTCGGGGGCCCATCAGCCCCAGCATTTT.

Judged by abundance, this clonotype is large (0.1 to 1%). J is TRBJ1-2 and V is TRBV2; no reliable D call. The V gene lost 2 bases and the J gene lost 4 bases, with 8 bases spanning the gap. The CDR3 length is 13 residues. The germline V gene has CDR1 SNHLY and CDR2 FYNNEI. This CDR3 reads CASSERQVYGYTF. DNA of the CDR3: TGTGCCAGCAGTGAACGGCAGGTCTATGGCTACACCTTC.

The chain is built from TRBV19 and TRBJ2-2; perhaps TRBD1 as D (6 bases). V dropped 5 bases and J dropped 6 bases, with 13 bases sitting between them. The CDR3 covers 14 residues. The V gene's germline CDR1 is LNHDA and CDR2 SQIVND (reference sequence). The CDR3 DNA reads TGTGCCAGTAGTGGGCGGACAGCACCCGGGGAGCTGTTTTTT. This encodes CASSGRTAPGELFF.

CDR3 loop: CASSSLGGAGETQYF. The CDR3 DNA is TGTGCCAGCAGTAGCCTGGGCGGAGCGGGAGAGACCCAGTACTTC. The rearrangement uses TRBV2 and TRBJ2-5; D is perhaps TRBD2 (6 bases). The germline CDR1 and CDR2 sequences are SNHLY and FYNNEI. There are 15 residues in the CDR3. The ends were cut back, 5 bases at V and 4 bases at J, with 17 bases in the middle.

This clonotype was observed a handful of times. The chain combines TRBV7-9 with TRBJ1-2; a weak D match, TRBD1 (5 bases). V was trimmed by 5 bases and J by 5 bases, leaving 18 bases between them. This CDR3 has 15 amino acids. Per germline, CDR1 SEHNR and CDR2 FQNEAQ (reference sequence). In DNA form, the CDR3 reads TGTGCCAGCAGCCCCTCCGGGGGGGGTAAATATGGCTACACCTTC. Translated, it gives CASSPSGGGKYGYTF. Looking up the rest from reference TRBV7-9 and TRBJ1-2 gives the full variable domain: DTGVSQNPRHKITKRGQNVTFRCDPISEHNRLYWYRQTLGQGPEFLTYFQNEAQLEKSRLLSDRFSAERPKGSFSTLEIQRTEQGDSAMYLCASSPSGGGKYGYTFGSGTRLTVV.

This clonotype was counted only a few times. The V call is TRBV5-1, the J call TRBJ1-1, with a tentative D call TRBD1 (5 bases). Germline CDR1 is SGHRS and CDR2 is YFSETQ. The CDR3 extends over 14 amino acids. The V end was cut by 3 bases, the J end by 2 bases, with 11 bases between. CDR3 DNA: TGCGCCAGCAGCTCTCTCAGGGATAACACTGAAGCTTTCTTT. Encoded protein: CASSSLRDNTEAFF.

This clonotype was recorded many times. V and J are TRBV19 and TRBJ1-1; D remains unclear. V was cut by 5 bases and J by 1 base, with 8 bases left in between. The CDR3 consists of 13 residues. The germline gives CDR1 LNHDA, CDR2 SQIVND (reference sequence). The CDR3 region is CASSSKSNTEAFF. In DNA, the CDR3 is TGTGCCAGTAGTTCCAAATCGAACACTGAAGCTTTCTTT.